The present TCR beta chain was sequenced within a study of response to subunit inactivated influenza vaccine. TCRdb re-called the RT-PCR reads with MiXCR, one entry per CDR3 protein. The sample lists approximately 490,000 distinct CDR3 sequences, more than 7% occurring once. Sequenced material: PBMCs from blood, taken 23 months after vaccination. This TCR was recovered from a man between 50 and 70 years old who received an inactivated influenza vaccine.

The CDR3 protein is CSARDRVSGTSKNIQYF. CDR3 coding DNA: TGCAGTGCTAGAGATCGAGTTAGCGGGACGTCCAAAAACATTCAGTACTTC. The chain has TRBV20-1 and TRBJ2-4, with 8 nucleotides matching TRBD2. The CDR3 is made up of 17 amino acids. V dropped 0 bases and J dropped 2; count of bases not matched to a gene: 9. The germline CDR1 and CDR2 sequences are DFQATT and SNEGSKA (reference sequence).